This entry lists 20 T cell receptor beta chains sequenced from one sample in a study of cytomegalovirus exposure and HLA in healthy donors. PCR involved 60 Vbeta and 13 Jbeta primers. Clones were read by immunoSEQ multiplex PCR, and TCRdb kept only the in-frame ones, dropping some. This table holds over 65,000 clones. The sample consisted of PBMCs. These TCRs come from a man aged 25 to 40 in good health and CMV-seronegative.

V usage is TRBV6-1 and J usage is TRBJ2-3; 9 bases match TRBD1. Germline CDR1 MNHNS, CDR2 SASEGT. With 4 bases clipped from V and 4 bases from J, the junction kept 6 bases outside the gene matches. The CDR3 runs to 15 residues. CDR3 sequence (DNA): TGTGCCAGCAGTGTGACAGGGGGGGGTGCAGATACGCAGTATTTT. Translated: CASSVTGGGADTQYF.

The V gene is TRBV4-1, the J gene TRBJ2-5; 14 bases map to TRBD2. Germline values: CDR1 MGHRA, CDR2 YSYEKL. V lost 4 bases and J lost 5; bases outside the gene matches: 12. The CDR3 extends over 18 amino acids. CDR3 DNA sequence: TGCGCCAGCAGCCCCGGGACTAGCGGGAGTTATTTGTGGGAGACCCAGTACTTC. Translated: CASSPGTSGSYLWETQYF.

The DNA for the CDR3 is TGTGCCAGCAGTCAGACTAGCGCGAGCTCCTACGAGCAGTACTTC. This translates into CASSQTSASSYEQYF. The V gene is TRBV6-6, the J gene TRBJ2-7, with 8 bases fitting TRBD2. The CDR3 spans 15 residues. The V gene end was trimmed by 5 bases and the J gene end by 0 bases; junction bases not matched to a gene: 6. CDR1 is MNHNY, CDR2 SVGAGI, per germline (reference sequence).

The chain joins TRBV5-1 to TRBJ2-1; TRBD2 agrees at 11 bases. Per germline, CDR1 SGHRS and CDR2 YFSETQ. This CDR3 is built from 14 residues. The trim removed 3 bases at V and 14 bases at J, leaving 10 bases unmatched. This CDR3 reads CASSSILAGGSEFF. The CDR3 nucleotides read TGCGCCAGCAGCTCGATTCTAGCGGGGGGCTCAGAGTTCTTC.

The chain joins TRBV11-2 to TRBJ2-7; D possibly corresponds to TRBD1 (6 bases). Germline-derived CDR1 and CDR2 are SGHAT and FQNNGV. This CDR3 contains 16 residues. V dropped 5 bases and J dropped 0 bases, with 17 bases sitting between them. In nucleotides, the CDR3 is TGTGCCAGCAGCCGACCGCAGGGGTCCTCCTCCTACGAGCAGTACTTC. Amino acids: CASSRPQGSSSYEQYF.

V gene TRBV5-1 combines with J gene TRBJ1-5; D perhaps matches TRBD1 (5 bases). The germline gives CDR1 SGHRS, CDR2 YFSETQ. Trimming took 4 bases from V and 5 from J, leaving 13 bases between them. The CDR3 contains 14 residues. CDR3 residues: CASSEGWGDQPQHF. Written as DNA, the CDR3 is TGCGCCAGCAGCGAAGGATGGGGGGATCAGCCCCAGCATTTT.

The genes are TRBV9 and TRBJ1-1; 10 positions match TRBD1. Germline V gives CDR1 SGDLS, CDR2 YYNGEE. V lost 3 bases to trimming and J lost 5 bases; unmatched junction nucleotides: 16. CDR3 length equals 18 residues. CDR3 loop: CASSGVISTGGPGTEAFF. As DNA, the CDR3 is TGTGCCAGCAGCGGGGTAATATCGACAGGGGGCCCAGGGACTGAAGCTTTCTTT.

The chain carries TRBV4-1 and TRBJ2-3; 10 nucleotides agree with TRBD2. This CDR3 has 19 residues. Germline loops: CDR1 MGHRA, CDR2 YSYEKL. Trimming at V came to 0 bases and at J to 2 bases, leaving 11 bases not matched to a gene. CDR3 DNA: TGCGCCAGCAGCCAAGAACGGGCCGATAGCGGGGGGCCCACAGATACGCAGTATTTT. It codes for CASSQERADSGGPTDTQYF.

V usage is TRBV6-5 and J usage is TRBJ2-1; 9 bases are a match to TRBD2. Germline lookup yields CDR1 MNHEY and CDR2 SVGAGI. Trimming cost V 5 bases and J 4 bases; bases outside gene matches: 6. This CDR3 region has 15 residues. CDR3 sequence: CASSQTSGAYNEQFF. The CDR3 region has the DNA TGTGCCAGCAGTCAGACTAGCGGAGCTTACAATGAGCAGTTCTTC.

Here the CDR3 DNA reads TGTGCCAGCAGTTTATTGCAGGGACAGGGGCCAGGGGAGCAGTTCTTC. Translation: CASSLLQGQGPGEQFF. The chain has TRBV27 and TRBJ2-1; 10 nucleotides line up with TRBD1. This CDR3 is 16 amino acids long. The junction had 10 bases not matched to a gene; V was cut back by 1 base and J by 10 bases. Germline loops: CDR1 MNHEY, CDR2 SMNVEV (reference sequence).

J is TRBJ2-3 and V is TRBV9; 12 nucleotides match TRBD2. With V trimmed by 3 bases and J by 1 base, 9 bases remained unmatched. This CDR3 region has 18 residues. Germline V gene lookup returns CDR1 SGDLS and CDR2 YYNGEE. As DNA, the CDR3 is TGTGCCAGCAGCGGGACTAGCGGGGACAACGGAGGCACAGATACGCAGTATTTT. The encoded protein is CASSGTSGDNGGTDTQYF. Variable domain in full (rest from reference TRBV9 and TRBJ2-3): DSGVTQTPKHLITATGQRVTLRCSPRSGDLSVYWYQQSLDQGLQFLIQYYNGEERAKGNILERFSAQQFPDLHSELNLSSLELGDSALYFCASSGTSGDNGGTDTQYFGPGTRLTVL.

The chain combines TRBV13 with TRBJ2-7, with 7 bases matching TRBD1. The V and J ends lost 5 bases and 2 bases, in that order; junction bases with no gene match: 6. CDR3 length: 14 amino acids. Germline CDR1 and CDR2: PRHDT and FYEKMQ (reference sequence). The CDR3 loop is CASSLDRVTYEQYF. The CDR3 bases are TGTGCCAGCAGCCTTGACAGGGTTACCTACGAGCAGTACTTC.

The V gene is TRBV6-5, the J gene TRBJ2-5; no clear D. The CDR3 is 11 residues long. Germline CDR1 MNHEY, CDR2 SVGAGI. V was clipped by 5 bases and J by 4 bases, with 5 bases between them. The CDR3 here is CASSKRETQYF. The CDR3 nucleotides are TGTGCCAGCAGTAAGAGAGAGACCCAGTACTTC.

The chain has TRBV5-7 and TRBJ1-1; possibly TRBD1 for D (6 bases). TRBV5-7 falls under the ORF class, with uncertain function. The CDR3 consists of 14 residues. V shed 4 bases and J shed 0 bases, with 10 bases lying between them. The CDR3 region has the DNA TGTGCCAGCAGCCCGACAGGCATGAACACTGAAGCTTTCTTT. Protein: CASSPTGMNTEAFF.

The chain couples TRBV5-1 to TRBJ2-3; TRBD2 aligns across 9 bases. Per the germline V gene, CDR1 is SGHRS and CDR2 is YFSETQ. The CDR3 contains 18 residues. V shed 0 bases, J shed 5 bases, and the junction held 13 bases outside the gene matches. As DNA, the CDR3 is TGCGCCAGCAGCTTGGGAGGGCTAAGCGGGGGGAGAGGAGATACGCAGTATTTT. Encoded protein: CASSLGGLSGGRGDTQYF. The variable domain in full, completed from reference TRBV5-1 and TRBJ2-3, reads KAGVTQTPRYLIKTRGQQVTLSCSPISGHRSVSWYQQTPGQGLQFLFEYFSETQRNKGNFPGRFSGRQFSNSRSEMNVSTLELGDSALYLCASSLGGLSGGRGDTQYFGPGTRLTVL.

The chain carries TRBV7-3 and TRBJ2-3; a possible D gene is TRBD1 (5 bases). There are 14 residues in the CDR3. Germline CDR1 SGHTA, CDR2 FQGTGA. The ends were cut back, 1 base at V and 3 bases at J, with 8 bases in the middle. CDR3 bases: TGTGCCAGCAGCTTAAGGACACGAACAGATACGCAGTATTTT. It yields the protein CASSLRTRTDTQYF.

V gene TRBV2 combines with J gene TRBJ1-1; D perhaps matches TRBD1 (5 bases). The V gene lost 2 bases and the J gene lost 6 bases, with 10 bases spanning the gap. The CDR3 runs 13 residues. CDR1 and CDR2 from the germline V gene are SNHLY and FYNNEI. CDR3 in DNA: TGTGCCAGCAGTGAATGGCGGGGGGCTGAAGCTTTCTTT. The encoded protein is CASSEWRGAEAFF.

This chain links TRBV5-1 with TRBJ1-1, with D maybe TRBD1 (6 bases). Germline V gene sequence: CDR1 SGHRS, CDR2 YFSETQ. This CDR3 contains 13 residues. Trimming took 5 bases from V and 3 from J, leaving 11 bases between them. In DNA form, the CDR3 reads TGCGCCAGCAGACCGGACAGTTACACTGAAGCTTTCTTT. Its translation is CASRPDSYTEAFF.

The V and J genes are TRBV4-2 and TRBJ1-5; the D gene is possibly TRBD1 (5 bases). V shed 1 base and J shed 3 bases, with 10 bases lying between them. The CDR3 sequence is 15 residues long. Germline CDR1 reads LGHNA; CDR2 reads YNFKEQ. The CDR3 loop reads CASSQGGRDNQPQHF. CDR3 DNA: TGTGCCAGCAGCCAAGGGGGCAGGGACAATCAGCCCCAGCATTTT.

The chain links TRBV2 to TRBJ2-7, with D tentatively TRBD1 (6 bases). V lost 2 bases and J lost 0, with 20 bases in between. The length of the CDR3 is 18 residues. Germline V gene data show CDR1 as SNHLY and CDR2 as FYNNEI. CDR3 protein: CASSELVWTARSSYEQYF. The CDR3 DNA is TGTGCCAGCAGTGAATTAGTTTGGACAGCCAGGAGCTCCTACGAGCAGTACTTC.